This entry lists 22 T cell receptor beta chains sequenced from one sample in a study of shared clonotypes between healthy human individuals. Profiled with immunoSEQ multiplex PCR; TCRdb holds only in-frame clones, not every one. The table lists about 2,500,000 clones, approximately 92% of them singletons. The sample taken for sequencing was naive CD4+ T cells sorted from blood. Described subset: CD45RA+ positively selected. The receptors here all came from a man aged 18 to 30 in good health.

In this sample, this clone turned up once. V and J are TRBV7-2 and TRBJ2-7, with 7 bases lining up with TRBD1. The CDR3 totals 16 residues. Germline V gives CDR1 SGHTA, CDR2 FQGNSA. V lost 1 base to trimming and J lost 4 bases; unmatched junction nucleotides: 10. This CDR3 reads CASSLVEITGVYEQYF. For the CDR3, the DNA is TGTGCCAGCAGCTTAGTGGAGATAACAGGGGTATACGAGCAGTACTTC. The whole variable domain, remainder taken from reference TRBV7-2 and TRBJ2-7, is GAGVSQSPSNKVTEKGKDVELRCDPISGHTALYWYRQSLGQGLEFLIYFQGNSAPDKSGLPSDRFSAERTGGSVSTLTIQRTQQEDSAVYLCASSLVEITGVYEQYFGPGTRLTVT.

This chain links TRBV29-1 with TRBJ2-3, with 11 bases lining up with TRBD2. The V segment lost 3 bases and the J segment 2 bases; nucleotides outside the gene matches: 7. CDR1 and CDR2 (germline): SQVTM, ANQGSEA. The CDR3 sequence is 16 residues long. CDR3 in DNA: TGCAGCGTTGACCAACGACTAGCGGGAATCACAGATACGCAGTATTTT. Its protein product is CSVDQRLAGITDTQYF.

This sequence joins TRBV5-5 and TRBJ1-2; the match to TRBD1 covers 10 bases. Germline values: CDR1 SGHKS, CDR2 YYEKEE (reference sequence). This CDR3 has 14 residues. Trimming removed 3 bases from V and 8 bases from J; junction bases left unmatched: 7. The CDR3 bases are TGTGCCAGCAGCTCGGGACAGGGGTCGTGGGGCTACACCTTC. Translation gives CASSSGQGSWGYTF. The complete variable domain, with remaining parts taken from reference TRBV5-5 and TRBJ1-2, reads DAGVTQSPTHLIKTRGQQVTLRCSPISGHKSVSWYQQVLGQGPQFIFQYYEKEERGRGNFPDRFSARQFPNYSSELNVNALLLGDSALYLCASSSGQGSWGYTFGSGTRLTVV.

The CDR3 DNA sequence: TGTGCCAGCTCACCAACCCAGGGGGGTGAAAAACTGTTTTTT. Its translation: CASSPTQGGEKLFF. The chain joins TRBV18 to TRBJ1-4; 7 bases agree with TRBD1. Per the germline V gene, CDR1 is KGHSH and CDR2 is LQKENI. V lost 2 bases to trimming and J lost 7 bases; unmatched junction nucleotides: 4. This CDR3 has 14 amino acids.

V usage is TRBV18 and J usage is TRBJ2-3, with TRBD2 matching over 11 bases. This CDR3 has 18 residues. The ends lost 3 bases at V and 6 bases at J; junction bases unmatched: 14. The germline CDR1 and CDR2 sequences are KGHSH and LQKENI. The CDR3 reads CASSPPFLSGGDEDTQYF. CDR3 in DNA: TGTGCCAGCTCACCCCCATTCCTTAGCGGGGGGGATGAGGATACGCAGTATTTT.

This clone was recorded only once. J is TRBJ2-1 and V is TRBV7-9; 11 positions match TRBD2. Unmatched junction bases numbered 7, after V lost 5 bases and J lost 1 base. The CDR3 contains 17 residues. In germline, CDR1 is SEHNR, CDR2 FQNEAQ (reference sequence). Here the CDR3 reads CASSPSLAGGSYNEQFF. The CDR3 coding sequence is TGTGCCAGCAGCCCCTCGTTAGCGGGGGGGTCCTACAATGAGCAGTTCTTC.

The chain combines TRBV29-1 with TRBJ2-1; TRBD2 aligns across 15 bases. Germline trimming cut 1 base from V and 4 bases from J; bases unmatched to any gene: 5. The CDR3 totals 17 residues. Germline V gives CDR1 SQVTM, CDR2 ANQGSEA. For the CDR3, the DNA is TGCAGCGTTGAAGTGGGGACTAGCGGGAGGCCGTACAATGAGCAGTTCTTC. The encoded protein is CSVEVGTSGRPYNEQFF.

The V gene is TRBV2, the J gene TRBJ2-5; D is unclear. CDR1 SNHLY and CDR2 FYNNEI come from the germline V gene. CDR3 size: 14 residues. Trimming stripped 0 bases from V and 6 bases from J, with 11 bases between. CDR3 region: CASSEALMLKTQYF. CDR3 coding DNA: TGTGCCAGCAGTGAAGCGCTTATGTTGAAGACCCAGTACTTC.

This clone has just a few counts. Here the CDR3 reads CAWSEQGLFQPQHF. DNA for the CDR3: TGTGCCTGGAGTGAACAGGGCTTATTTCAGCCCCAGCATTTT. The genes are TRBV30 and TRBJ1-5; tentatively, D is TRBD1 (6 bases). There are 14 residues in the CDR3. Germline V CDR1 and CDR2: GTSNPN, SVGIG (reference sequence). The germline V and J ends were trimmed by 1 base and 6 bases, with 13 bases remaining between them.

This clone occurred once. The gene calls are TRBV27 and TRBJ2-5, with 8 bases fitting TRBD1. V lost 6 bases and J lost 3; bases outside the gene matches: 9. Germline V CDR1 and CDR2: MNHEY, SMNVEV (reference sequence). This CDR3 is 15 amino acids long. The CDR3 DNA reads TGTGCCAGCAGGGAAGGCTACAGGGGGAAAGAGACCCAGTACTTC. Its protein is CASREGYRGKETQYF.

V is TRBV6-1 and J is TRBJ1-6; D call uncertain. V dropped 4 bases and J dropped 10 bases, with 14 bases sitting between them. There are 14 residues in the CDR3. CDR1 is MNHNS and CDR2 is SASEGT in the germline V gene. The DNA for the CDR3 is TGTGCCAGCAGTGGAGGCAGAAGCGAATCACCCCTCCACTTT. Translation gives CASSGGRSESPLHF.

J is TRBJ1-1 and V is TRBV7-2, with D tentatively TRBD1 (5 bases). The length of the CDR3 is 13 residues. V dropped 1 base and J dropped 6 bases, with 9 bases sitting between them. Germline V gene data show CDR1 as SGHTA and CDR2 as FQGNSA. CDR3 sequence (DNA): TGTGCCAGCAGCTTAGTAGGGGTCGCTGAAGCTTTCTTT. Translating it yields CASSLVGVAEAFF.

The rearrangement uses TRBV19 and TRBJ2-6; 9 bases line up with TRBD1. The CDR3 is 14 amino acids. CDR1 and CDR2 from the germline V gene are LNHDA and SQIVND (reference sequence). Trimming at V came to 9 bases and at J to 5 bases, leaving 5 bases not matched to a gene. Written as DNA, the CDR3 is TGTGCCAGCATCGGACAGGGGAGGGCCAACGTCCTGACTTTC. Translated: CASIGQGRANVLTF.

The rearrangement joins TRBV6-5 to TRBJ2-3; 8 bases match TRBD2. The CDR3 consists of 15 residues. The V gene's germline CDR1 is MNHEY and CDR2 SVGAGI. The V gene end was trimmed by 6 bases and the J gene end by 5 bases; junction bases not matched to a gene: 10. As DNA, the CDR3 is TGTGCCAGCAGCCCCTCGGGAGGGCCGGGAGATACGCAGTATTTT. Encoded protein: CASSPSGGPGDTQYF.

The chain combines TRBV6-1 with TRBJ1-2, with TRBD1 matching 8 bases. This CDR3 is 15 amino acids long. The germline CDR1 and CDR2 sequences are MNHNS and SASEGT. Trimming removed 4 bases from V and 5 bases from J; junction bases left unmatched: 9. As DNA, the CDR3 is TGTGCCAGCAGTGGAAGCGGACAGGGCGTGTATGGCTACACCTTC. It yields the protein CASSGSGQGVYGYTF.

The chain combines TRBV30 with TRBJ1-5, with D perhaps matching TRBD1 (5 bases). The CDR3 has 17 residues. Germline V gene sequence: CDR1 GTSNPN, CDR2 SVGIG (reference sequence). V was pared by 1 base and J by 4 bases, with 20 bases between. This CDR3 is CAWSAARAPLGNQPQHF. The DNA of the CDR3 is TGTGCCTGGAGTGCGGCCAGGGCCCCTTTAGGGAATCAGCCCCAGCATTTT.

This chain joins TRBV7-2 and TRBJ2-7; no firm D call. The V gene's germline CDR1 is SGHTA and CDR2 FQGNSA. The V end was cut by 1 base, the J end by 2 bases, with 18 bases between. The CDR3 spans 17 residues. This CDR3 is CASSLEMRRPGTYEQYF. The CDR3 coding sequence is TGTGCCAGCAGCTTAGAAATGCGCAGGCCGGGCACCTACGAGCAGTACTTC.

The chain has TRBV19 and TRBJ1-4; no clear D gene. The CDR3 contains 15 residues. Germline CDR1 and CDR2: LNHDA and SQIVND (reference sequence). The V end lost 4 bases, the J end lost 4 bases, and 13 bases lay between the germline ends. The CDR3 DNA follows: TGTGCCAGTAGTAATCCCGGCCGCTATAATGAAAAACTGTTTTTT. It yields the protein CASSNPGRYNEKLFF. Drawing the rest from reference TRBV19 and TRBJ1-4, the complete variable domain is DGGITQSPKYLFRKEGQNVTLSCEQNLNHDAMYWYRQDPGQGLRLIYYSQIVNDFQKGDIAEGYSVSREKKESFPLTVTSAQKNPTAFYLCASSNPGRYNEKLFFGSGTQLSVL.

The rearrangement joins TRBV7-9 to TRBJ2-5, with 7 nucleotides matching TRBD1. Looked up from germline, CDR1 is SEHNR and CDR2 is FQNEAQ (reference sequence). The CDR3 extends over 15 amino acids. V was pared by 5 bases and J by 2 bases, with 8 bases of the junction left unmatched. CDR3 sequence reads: CASSRDSPGQETQYF. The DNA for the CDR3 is TGTGCCAGCAGCCGGGACAGTCCTGGGCAAGAGACCCAGTACTTC.

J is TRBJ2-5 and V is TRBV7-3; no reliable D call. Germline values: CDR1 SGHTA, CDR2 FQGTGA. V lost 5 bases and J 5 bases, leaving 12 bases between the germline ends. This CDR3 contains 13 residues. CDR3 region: CASSRTLSETQYF. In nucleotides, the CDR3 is TGTGCCAGCAGCCGAACGCTGTCGGAGACCCAGTACTTC.

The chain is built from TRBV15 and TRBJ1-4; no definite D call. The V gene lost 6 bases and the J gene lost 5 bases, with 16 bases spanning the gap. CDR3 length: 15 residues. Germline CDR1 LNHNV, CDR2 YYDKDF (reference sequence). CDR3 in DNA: TGTGCCACCAGAGAAATCAACAGTTGGAATGAAAAACTGTTTTTT. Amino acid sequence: CATREINSWNEKLFF. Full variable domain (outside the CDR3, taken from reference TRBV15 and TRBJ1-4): DAMVIQNPRYQVTQFGKPVTLSCSQTLNHNVMYWYQQKSSQAPKLLFHYYDKDFNNEADTPDNFQSRRPNTSFCFLDIRSPGLGDTAMYLCATREINSWNEKLFFGSGTQLSVL.

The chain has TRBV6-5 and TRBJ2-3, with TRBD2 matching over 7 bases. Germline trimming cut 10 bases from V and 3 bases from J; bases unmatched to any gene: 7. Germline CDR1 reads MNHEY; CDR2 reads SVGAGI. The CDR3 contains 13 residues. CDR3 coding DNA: TGTGCCACGAAGCGGGATAATACAGATACGCAGTATTTT. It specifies CATKRDNTDTQYF.